A single sample is the source of the 4 T cell receptor beta chains below, sequenced in a study of cytomegalovirus exposure and HLA in healthy donors. 60 Vbeta and 13 Jbeta primers were used in PCR. Sequencing used immunoSEQ multiplex PCR; TCRdb keeps in-frame clones, though not all of them. This sample carries 100,000 to 140,000 clones, 73% of them seen once, and the ten largest clones take roughly 8%. Sequenced material: PBMCs. All receptors derive from a young man in good health and CMV-seronegative.

The V and J genes are TRBV9 and TRBJ2-1; 13 positions agree with TRBD2. Germline CDR1 and CDR2: SGDLS and YYNGEE. Trimming took 1 base from V and 7 from J; bases not matched to a gene: 5. The CDR3 has 16 residues. The CDR3, as DNA: TGTGCCAGCAGCGTAAAACTAGCGGGAGGGTTAAATGAGCAGTTCTTC. It yields the protein CASSVKLAGGLNEQFF.

The V gene is TRBV25-1, the J gene TRBJ2-7, with 7 bases identical to TRBD2. The J segment lost 5 bases and the V segment lost 6 bases, leaving 10 bases of the junction unmatched. The CDR3 spans 14 residues. The germline CDR1 and CDR2 sequences are MGHDK and SYGVNS. This CDR3 is CASSLKGGRDEQYF. The DNA for the CDR3 is TGTGCCAGCAGCCTAAAGGGAGGGAGGGACGAGCAGTACTTC.

The sample holds a few counts of this clone. This rearrangement joins TRBV19 to TRBJ2-1; D may be TRBD2 (5 bases). From germline, CDR1 is LNHDA and CDR2 SQIVND (reference sequence). CDR3 size: 15 residues. Deletions cut 3 bases from V and 2 bases from J, with 11 bases between. The CDR3 spells CASSMPPGTYNEQFF. As DNA, the CDR3 is TGTGCCAGTAGTATGCCCCCGGGAACCTACAATGAGCAGTTCTTC. The complete variable domain, with remaining parts taken from reference TRBV19 and TRBJ2-1, reads DGGITQSPKYLFRKEGQNVTLSCEQNLNHDAMYWYRQDPGQGLRLIYYSQIVNDFQKGDIAEGYSVSREKKESFPLTVTSAQKNPTAFYLCASSMPPGTYNEQFFGPGTRLTVL.

The V and J genes are TRBV5-1 and TRBJ2-5, with 7 positions matching TRBD1. The tail of the sequence fits TRBJ2-7 better, so the J call may be wrong. Germline lookup yields CDR1 SGHRS and CDR2 YFSETQ. This CDR3 is built from 12 residues. CDR3 DNA: TGCGCCAGCAGCTTCGACAGGGACGAGCAGTACTTC. The encoded protein is CASSFDRDEQYF.